These 17 T cell receptor beta chains were all obtained from the same sample, sequenced in a study of cytomegalovirus exposure and HLA in healthy donors. Assay: immunoSEQ multiplex PCR; the TCRdb copy retains only in-frame clones and omits some. The data show a few hundred thousand clones, approximately 90% seen once. The sample taken for sequencing was PBMCs. All receptors derive from a woman aged 18-29 years in good health and CMV-seronegative.

The rearrangement links TRBV9 to TRBJ2-3; D may be TRBD1 (6 bases). The CDR3 loop spans 14 amino acids. The germline V gene encodes CDR1 SGDLS and CDR2 YYNGEE. The V and J ends lost 3 bases and 4 bases respectively, with 12 bases between them. CDR3 in DNA: TGTGCCAGCAGCGAGAACAGGGCCGCAGATACGCAGTATTTT. This translates into CASSENRAADTQYF.

The V and J genes are TRBV6-5 and TRBJ1-2; 7 positions match TRBD1. The CDR3 totals 12 residues. V lost 6 bases to trimming and J lost 6 bases; unmatched junction nucleotides: 4. Germline CDR1 is MNHEY and CDR2 is SVGAGI. The CDR3 spells CASRTGLDGYTF. For the CDR3, the DNA is TGTGCCAGCAGGACAGGGTTAGATGGCTACACCTTC.

This chain joins TRBV5-4 and TRBJ1-4, with D hard to call. Trimming pared 0 bases from V and 7 bases from J, leaving 19 bases between. This CDR3 has 17 residues. Germline CDR1 is SGHNT and CDR2 is YYREEE (reference sequence). DNA of the CDR3: TGTGCCAGCAGCTTGGGGGGTCTGGGGAGCGCATCTGAAAAACTGTTTTTT. Protein sequence: CASSLGGLGSASEKLFF.

The chain employs TRBV27 and TRBJ2-2; 8 nucleotides agree with TRBD2. With V trimmed by 6 bases and J by 1 base, 7 bases remained unmatched. Germline V gene lookup returns CDR1 MNHEY and CDR2 SMNVEV (reference sequence). The CDR3 runs 16 residues. The CDR3 nucleotides are TGTGCCAGCAGACCGATAGCGGGAAAGAACACCGGGGAGCTGTTTTTT. Translating it yields CASRPIAGKNTGELFF.

This chain links TRBV16 with TRBJ1-1, with 8 positions matching TRBD1. The germline V gene has CDR1 KGHSY and CDR2 FQNENV. After removal of 2 bases from V and 1 base from J, the junction contained 3 bases not matched to a gene. The CDR3 is 15 amino acids. The CDR3 sequence is CASSQTGTGNTEAFF. CDR3 bases: TGTGCCAGCAGCCAAACCGGGACAGGGAACACTGAAGCTTTCTTT. Based on the CDR3 plus reference TRBV16 and TRBJ1-1, the full variable domain is GEEVAQTPKHLVRGEGQKAKLYCAPIKGHSYVFWYQQVLKNEFKFLISFQNENVFDETGMPKERFSAKCLPNSPCSLEIQATKLEDSAVYFCASSQTGTGNTEAFFGQGTRLTVV.

The chain uses TRBV25-1 and TRBJ2-3; D gene unclear. From germline, CDR1 is MGHDK and CDR2 SYGVNS. Trimming removed 0 bases at V and 0 bases at J, with 4 bases between. CDR3 size: 14 residues. The CDR3 nucleotides are TGTGCCAGCAGTGAATATCTTAGCACAGATACGCAGTATTTT. It translates to CASSEYLSTDTQYF.

J is TRBJ2-3 and V is TRBV6-1, with 8 bases that match TRBD2. The CDR3 runs to 15 residues. Germline CDR1 is MNHNS and CDR2 is SASEGT. The V and J ends lost 3 bases and 2 bases, in that order; junction bases with no gene match: 4. The CDR3 sequence is CASSDLAGSTDTQYF. CDR3 DNA: TGTGCCAGCAGTGACTTAGCGGGATCCACAGATACGCAGTATTTT.

The chain has TRBV5-1 and TRBJ2-7; D not resolved. The ends were cut back, 3 bases at V and 0 bases at J, with 10 bases in the middle. The CDR3 totals 14 residues. From germline, CDR1 is SGHRS and CDR2 YFSETQ. The CDR3 protein is CASSSGAGSYEQYF. The CDR3 DNA reads as TGCGCCAGCAGCTCCGGTGCAGGCTCCTACGAGCAGTACTTC.

V and J are TRBV29-1 and TRBJ2-3, with D perhaps TRBD1 (5 bases). Looked up from germline, CDR1 is SQVTM and CDR2 is ANQGSEA. The CDR3 consists of 15 residues. The V and J ends lost 5 bases and 1 base respectively, with 16 bases between them. The CDR3 sequence is CSVPQGLGGTDTQYF. The CDR3 coding sequence is TGCAGCGTTCCTCAGGGTCTTGGGGGCACAGATACGCAGTATTTT.

The rearrangement joins TRBV29-1 to TRBJ1-2; D uncertain. The length of the CDR3 is 15 residues. The germline CDR1 and CDR2 sequences are SQVTM and ANQGSEA. Trimming cost V 3 bases and J 4 bases, with 18 bases left between them. DNA for the CDR3: TGCAGCGTTGATGTCCTTGACGGAGACTTCTATGGCTACACCTTC. Its protein is CSVDVLDGDFYGYTF.

The chain employs TRBV6-5 and TRBJ1-2; 7 positions agree with TRBD1. The CDR3 is 13 amino acids. The germline V gene has CDR1 MNHEY and CDR2 SVGAGI. With 5 bases clipped from V and 4 bases from J, the junction kept 4 bases outside the gene matches. CDR3 sequence reads: CASSDRARYGYTF. In DNA form, the CDR3 reads TGTGCCAGCAGTGACAGGGCTCGCTATGGCTACACCTTC.

The V gene is TRBV5-1, the J gene TRBJ2-7; perhaps TRBD2 as D (6 bases). This CDR3 contains 13 residues. V was clipped by 4 bases and J by 7 bases, with 15 bases between them. Germline CDR1 and CDR2: SGHRS and YFSETQ. The CDR3 sequence: CASSPGVTGEQYF. CDR3 coding DNA: TGCGCCAGCAGCCCGGGGGTAACGGGAGAGCAGTACTTC.

The rearrangement joins TRBV9 to TRBJ1-2; TRBD1 matches 7 bases. J was trimmed by 1 base and V by 4 bases; bases with no gene match: 4. Germline CDR1 SGDLS, CDR2 YYNGEE. The CDR3 spans 14 residues. CDR3 nucleotides: TGTGCCAGCAGCCAGGGGGTTGGTAACTATGGCTACACCTTC. Its translation: CASSQGVGNYGYTF.

V and J are TRBV5-1 and TRBJ2-1; weak D call: TRBD2 (6 bases). This CDR3 region has 13 residues. The germline V and J ends were trimmed by 4 bases and 5 bases, with 10 bases remaining between them. Per germline, CDR1 SGHRS and CDR2 YFSETQ. In nucleotides, the CDR3 is TGCGCCAGCAGCACTGAGCGGGACAATGAGCAGTTCTTC. This sequence encodes CASSTERDNEQFF.

The chain has TRBV4-2 and TRBJ2-1; unclear D gene. The ends were cut back, 0 bases at V and 4 bases at J, with 10 bases in the middle. Per the germline V gene, CDR1 is LGHNA and CDR2 is YNFKEQ. The CDR3 is made up of 15 amino acids. CDR3 region: CASSQDSTTYNEQFF. In DNA form, the CDR3 reads TGTGCCAGCAGCCAAGATAGTACGACATACAATGAGCAGTTCTTC.

The chain uses TRBV13 and TRBJ2-7, with D hard to call. In germline, CDR1 is PRHDT, CDR2 FYEKMQ (reference sequence). Trimming removed 2 bases from V and 0 bases from J, with 5 bases in between. This CDR3 is built from 13 residues. The CDR3 nucleotides read TGTGCCAGCAGCTTACGTAACTCCTACGAGCAGTACTTC. This encodes CASSLRNSYEQYF. Combining the CDR3 with reference TRBV13 and TRBJ2-7 gives the whole variable domain AAGVIQSPRHLIKEKRETATLKCYPIPRHDTVYWYQQGPGQDPQFLISFYEKMQSDKGSIPDRFSAQQFSDYHSELNMSSLELGDSALYFCASSLRNSYEQYFGPGTRLTVT.

The V gene is TRBV7-9, the J gene TRBJ2-2; perhaps TRBD1 as D (6 bases). The V end lost 5 bases, the J end lost 0 bases, and 13 bases lay between the germline ends. The CDR3 has 16 amino acids. CDR1 is SEHNR, CDR2 FQNEAQ, per germline (reference sequence). The CDR3 sequence is CASSMGHLANTGELFF. CDR3 nucleotide sequence: TGTGCCAGCAGCATGGGACACCTCGCGAACACCGGGGAGCTGTTTTTT.